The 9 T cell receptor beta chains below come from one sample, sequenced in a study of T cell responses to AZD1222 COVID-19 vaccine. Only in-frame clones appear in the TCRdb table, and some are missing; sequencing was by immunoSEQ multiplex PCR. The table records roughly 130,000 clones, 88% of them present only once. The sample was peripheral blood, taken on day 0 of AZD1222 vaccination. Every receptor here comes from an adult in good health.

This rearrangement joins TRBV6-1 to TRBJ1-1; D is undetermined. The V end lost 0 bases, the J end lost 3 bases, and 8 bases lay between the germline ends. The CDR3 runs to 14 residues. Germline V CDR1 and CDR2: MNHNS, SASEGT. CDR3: CASSEARRDTEAFF. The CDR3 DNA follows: TGTGCCAGCAGTGAAGCAAGGAGGGACACTGAAGCTTTCTTT.

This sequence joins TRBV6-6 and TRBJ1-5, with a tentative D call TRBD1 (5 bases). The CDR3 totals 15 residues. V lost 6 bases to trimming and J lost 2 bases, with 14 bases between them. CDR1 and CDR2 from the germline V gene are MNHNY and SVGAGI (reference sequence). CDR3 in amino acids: CASSSQLGGNQPQHF. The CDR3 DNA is TGTGCCAGCAGCTCCCAATTAGGGGGCAATCAGCCCCAGCATTTT.

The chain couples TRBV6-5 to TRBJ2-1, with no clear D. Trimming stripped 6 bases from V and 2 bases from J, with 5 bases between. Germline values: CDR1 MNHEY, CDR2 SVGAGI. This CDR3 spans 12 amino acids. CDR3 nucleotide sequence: TGTGCCAGCAGGCTTACCTACAATGAGCAGTTCTTC. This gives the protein CASRLTYNEQFF.

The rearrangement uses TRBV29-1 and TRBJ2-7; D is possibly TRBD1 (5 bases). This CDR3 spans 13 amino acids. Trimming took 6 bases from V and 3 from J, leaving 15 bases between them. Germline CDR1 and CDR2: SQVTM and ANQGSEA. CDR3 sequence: CSVQTRQGYEQYF. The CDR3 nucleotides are TGCAGCGTCCAGACCAGGCAGGGCTACGAGCAGTACTTC.

The CDR3 region has the DNA TGTGCCAGCAGTTCCGCCGGGACAGGGGGCGCTTTGGGGTTTTTT. It yields the protein CASSSAGTGGALGFF. The J gene is TRBJ1-4, the V gene TRBV28, with 12 bases lining up with TRBD1. The CDR3 is 15 residues long. The V segment lost 4 bases and the J segment 16 bases; nucleotides outside the gene matches: 13. CDR1 and CDR2 (germline): MDHEN, SYDVKM.

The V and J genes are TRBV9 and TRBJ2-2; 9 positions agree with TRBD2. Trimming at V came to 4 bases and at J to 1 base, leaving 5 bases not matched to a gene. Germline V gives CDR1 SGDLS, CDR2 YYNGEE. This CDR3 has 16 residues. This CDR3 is CASSLGLAQNTGELFF. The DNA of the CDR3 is TGTGCCAGCAGCCTCGGACTAGCGCAGAACACCGGGGAGCTGTTTTTT. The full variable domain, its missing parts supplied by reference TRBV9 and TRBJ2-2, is DSGVTQTPKHLITATGQRVTLRCSPRSGDLSVYWYQQSLDQGLQFLIQYYNGEERAKGNILERFSAQQFPDLHSELNLSSLELGDSALYFCASSLGLAQNTGELFFGEGSRLTVL.

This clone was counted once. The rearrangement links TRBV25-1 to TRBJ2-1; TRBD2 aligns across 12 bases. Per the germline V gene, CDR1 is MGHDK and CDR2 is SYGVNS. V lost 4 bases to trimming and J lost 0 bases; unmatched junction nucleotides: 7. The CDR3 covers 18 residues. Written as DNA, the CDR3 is TGTGCCAGCAGTGGGCCTACTAGCGGGGGGAGCTCCTACAATGAGCAGTTCTTC. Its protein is CASSGPTSGGSSYNEQFF.

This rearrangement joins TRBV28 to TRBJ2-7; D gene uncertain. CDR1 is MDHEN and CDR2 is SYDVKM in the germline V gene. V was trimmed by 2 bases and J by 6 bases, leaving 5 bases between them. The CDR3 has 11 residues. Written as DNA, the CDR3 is TGTGCCAGCAGTTTACGGATCGAGCAGTACTTC. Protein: CASSLRIEQYF.

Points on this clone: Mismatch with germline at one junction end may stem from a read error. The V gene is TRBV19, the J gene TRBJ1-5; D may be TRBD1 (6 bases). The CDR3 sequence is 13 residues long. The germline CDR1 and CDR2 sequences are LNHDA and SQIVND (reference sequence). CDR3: CASSSNRESLSDF. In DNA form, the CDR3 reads TGTGCCAGTAGTTCCAACAGGGAATCACTGTCGGATTTT.